One and the same sample provided the 7 T cell receptor beta chains below, sequenced in a study of shared clonotypes between healthy human individuals. Sequenced by immunoSEQ multiplex PCR; TCRdb stores in-frame clones only, minus some. The sample records some 980,000 clones, 76% being singletons. Material for sequencing was memory CD4+ T cells sorted from blood. The subset here: CD45RA-negative fraction. These receptors were obtained from a man aged 18 to 30 in good health.

This clone turned up a few times. The V and J genes are TRBV7-9 and TRBJ1-1; a possible D gene is TRBD1 (5 bases). Germline assignment: CDR1 SEHNR and CDR2 FQNEAQ (reference sequence). The CDR3 spans 16 residues. V shed 5 bases and J shed 2 bases, with 18 bases lying between them. CDR3 in amino acids: CASSPREGRDNTEAFF. CDR3 DNA: TGTGCCAGCAGCCCTCGGGAGGGGAGGGATAACACTGAAGCTTTCTTT.

This clone appeared a few times. Other nucleotide sequences from this sample produce the same CDR3. This chain joins TRBV5-4 and TRBJ2-2; TRBD1 or TRBD2 may be the D gene (5 bases each). V was clipped by 0 bases and J by 1 base, with 7 bases between them. Germline CDR1 reads SGHNT; CDR2 reads YYREEE (reference sequence). The CDR3 sequence is 15 residues long. The CDR3 nucleotides read TGTGCCAGCAGCTTGGGAGGGGTGAACACCGGGGAGCTGTTTTTT. Protein sequence: CASSLGGVNTGELFF.

The chain carries TRBV4-2 and TRBJ1-2; D is perhaps TRBD1 (6 bases). The ends were cut back, 2 bases at V and 3 bases at J, with 13 bases in the middle. CDR1 LGHNA and CDR2 YNFKEQ come from the germline V gene. This CDR3 has 15 residues. The DNA of the CDR3 is TGTGCCAGCAGCCAAAGACCAGGGGAGGACTATGGCTACACCTTC. Translated: CASSQRPGEDYGYTF.

The rearrangement links TRBV14 to TRBJ1-1; unclear D gene. Germline V gene sequence: CDR1 SGHDN, CDR2 FVKESK. Trimming removed 4 bases at V and 0 bases at J, with 9 bases between. This CDR3 spans 14 amino acids. The CDR3 reads CASSPRTLNTEAFF. The DNA for the CDR3 is TGTGCCAGCAGCCCCCGGACCCTGAACACTGAAGCTTTCTTT.

A word on this clone: The sample carries other DNA sequences with the same CDR3. The chain employs TRBV10-3 and TRBJ2-7; D is unresolved. The germline V gene encodes CDR1 ENHRY and CDR2 SYGVKD. V dropped 8 bases and J dropped 3 bases, with 8 bases sitting between them. The CDR3 runs 11 residues. In nucleotides, the CDR3 is TGTGCCATCTCAAGTGACTACGAGCAGTACTTC. Protein: CAISSDYEQYF.

This clone was recorded many times. V gene TRBV30 combines with J gene TRBJ1-6; tentatively, D is TRBD1 (5 bases). V dropped 4 bases and J dropped 6 bases, with 10 bases sitting between them. CDR3 length: 13 amino acids. CDR1 GTSNPN and CDR2 SVGIG come from the germline V gene (reference sequence). The CDR3 region has the DNA TGTGCCTGGACAACGGGACTTAATTCACCCCTCCACTTT. Protein: CAWTTGLNSPLHF.

J is TRBJ2-1 and V is TRBV7-9; D perhaps matches TRBD2 (6 bases). Germline CDR1 SEHNR, CDR2 FQNEAQ (reference sequence). The length of the CDR3 is 13 residues. Trimming removed 7 bases at V and 9 bases at J, with 16 bases between. In nucleotides, the CDR3 is TGTGCCAGCAAAGTCGCCAGGGAGGCTGAGCAGTTCTTC. Amino acids: CASKVAREAEQFF.